This entry lists 6 T cell receptor beta chains sequenced from one sample in a study of PD-L1 blockade in urothelial cancer. Time point of the sample: peripheral blood 6 weeks after treatment start. The repertoire was sequenced with immunoSEQ multiplex PCR; TCRdb's copy has only in-frame clones and lacks some. The data contain tens of thousands of clones, 86% of them singletons. The sequencing used PBMCs, collected around atezolizumab (anti-PD-L1) treatment. Receptors originate from a man in his sixties with urothelial cancer.

The chain links TRBV7-9 to TRBJ1-3; 9 bases are a match to TRBD1. The J segment lost 5 bases and the V segment lost 5 bases, leaving 4 bases of the junction unmatched. Germline V gene lookup returns CDR1 SEHNR and CDR2 FQNEAQ (reference sequence). This CDR3 is 14 amino acids long. CDR3 residues: CASSVQGARNTIYF. The CDR3 DNA reads as TGTGCCAGCAGCGTACAGGGGGCTAGAAACACCATATATTTT.

The rearrangement joins TRBV5-1 to TRBJ1-2; D uncertain. The CDR3 has 15 residues. Germline CDR1 is SGHRS and CDR2 is YFSETQ. The V gene lost 3 bases and the J gene lost 0 bases, with 12 bases spanning the gap. The chain's CDR3 is CASSSLGGANYGYTF. CDR3 nucleotide sequence: TGCGCCAGCAGCTCCCTCGGAGGAGCTAACTATGGCTACACCTTC.

CDR3 nucleotide sequence: TGTGCCAGCAGCGGACAGGGAGTAGCGGGGGCCAACGTCCTGACTTTC. This encodes CASSGQGVAGANVLTF. This chain links TRBV7-2 with TRBJ2-6, with 8 positions matching TRBD1. Germline CDR1 and CDR2: SGHTA and FQGNSA. The CDR3 runs 16 residues. Trimming removed 5 bases from V and 4 bases from J; junction bases left unmatched: 7.

Here the CDR3 reads CASSSGGGGNNQPQHF. CDR3 bases: TGTGCCAGCAGCTCTGGAGGGGGGGGAAACAATCAGCCCCAGCATTTT. This chain uses TRBV7-2 with TRBJ1-5, with TRBD1 as a possible D gene (6 bases). The CDR3 is 16 residues long. Per the germline V gene, CDR1 is SGHTA and CDR2 is FQGNSA. Trimming left V 4 bases short and J 3 bases short, with 16 bases between.

The chain is built from TRBV5-1 and TRBJ1-1; 10 bases fit TRBD1. V was pared by 3 bases and J by 4 bases, with 3 bases of the junction left unmatched. The CDR3 consists of 14 residues. Germline lookup yields CDR1 SGHRS and CDR2 YFSETQ. The CDR3 sequence: CASSSTGGLTEAFF. Written as DNA, the CDR3 is TGCGCCAGCAGCTCGACAGGGGGCCTCACTGAAGCTTTCTTT.

The chain has TRBV2 and TRBJ1-3, with no clear D. The CDR3 runs 15 residues. The V gene lost 7 bases and the J gene lost 0 bases, with 13 bases spanning the gap. Germline V gene sequence: CDR1 SNHLY, CDR2 FYNNEI. CDR3 protein: CASTPDTSSGNTIYF. CDR3 bases: TGTGCCAGCACCCCTGACACATCCTCTGGAAACACCATATATTTT.